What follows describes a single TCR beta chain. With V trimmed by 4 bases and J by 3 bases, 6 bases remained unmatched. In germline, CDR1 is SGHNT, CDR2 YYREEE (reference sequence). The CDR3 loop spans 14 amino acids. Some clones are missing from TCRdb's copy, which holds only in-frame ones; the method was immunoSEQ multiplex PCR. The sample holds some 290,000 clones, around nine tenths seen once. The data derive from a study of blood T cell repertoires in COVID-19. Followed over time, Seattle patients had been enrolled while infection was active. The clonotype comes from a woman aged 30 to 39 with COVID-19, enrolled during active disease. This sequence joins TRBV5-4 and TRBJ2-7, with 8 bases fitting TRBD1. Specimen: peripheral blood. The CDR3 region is CASSPDRGSYEQYF. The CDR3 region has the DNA TGTGCCAGCAGCCCAGACAGGGGCAGCTACGAGCAGTACTTC.